Sequencing of this TCR beta chain was carried out in a study of T cell changes during pregnancy in multiple sclerosis. This table comes from immunoSEQ multiplex PCR, and its TCRdb copy is limited to in-frame clones, with some not included. The sample contains 50,000 to 70,000 clones, just under 95% of which appear only once. The CDR3 is 13 residues long. Germline CDR1 and CDR2: LGHNA and YNFKEQ. Germline trimming cut 1 base from V and 7 bases from J; bases unmatched to any gene: 3. V gene TRBV4-2 combines with J gene TRBJ1-2, with 7 bases identical to TRBD1. The sequence was collected from a female donor with multiple sclerosis, enrolled in a pregnancy study. The specimen comprised peripheral blood, sampled in the second trimester of pregnancy. In DNA, the CDR3 is TGTGCCAGCAGCCAAGGCCAGGGGGTTGGCTACACCTTC. This gives the protein CASSQGQGVGYTF.